This TCR beta chain stems from a study of blood T cell repertoires in COVID-19. V was clipped by 5 bases and J by 7 bases; unmatched bases: 17. Per germline, CDR1 MDHEN and CDR2 SYDVKM. The CDR3 contains 16 residues. This clone was seen only a few times. Participants were aged about 18 to 100 years, lived in some 23 US areas, and enrolled virtually. Donors were grouped by their self-reported clinical history. All recovered Cohort 3 donors got two negative PCRs, got clearance, or saw symptom resolution. In the source study's methods: Using reference gene primer amplification, nucleated cell counts were estimated. Clones were read by immunoSEQ multiplex PCR, and TCRdb kept only the in-frame ones, dropping some. That table gives V, J and clone size, and the DNA gave D and trimming. The top ten clones hold about 9.5% of a sample with some 300,000 clones, over 75% of them seen once.

The sequenced material came from PBMCs or T cells enriched from blood (not recorded which). The receptor was derived from a woman aged 40-49 years who had recovered from COVID-19. The chain employs TRBV28 and TRBJ2-7; TRBD1 aligns across 7 bases. The CDR3 DNA sequence: TGTGCCAGCAGTGGACCCCTTTGGACAGGACTGGAGGAGCAGTACTTC. It yields the protein CASSGPLWTGLEEQYF.